These 24 T cell receptor beta chains share one sample of origin, sequenced in a study of identical twins' blood T cells. TCRdb reanalysed the 5' RACE reads using MiXCR and keeps one entry per CDR3 protein. The data contain 300,000 to 450,000 distinct CDR3 sequences, 25% to 35% of them seen just once; the ten biggest clones take up about 6%. The sequenced material came from PBMCs. These receptors all stem from a woman aged 18-55 years in good health.

This clonotype was counted only a few times. The chain has TRBV7-9 and TRBJ2-3; D unresolved. The CDR3 totals 13 residues. The ends were cut back, 7 bases at V and 3 bases at J, with 11 bases in the middle. Germline CDR1 is SEHNR and CDR2 is FQNEAQ (reference sequence). The CDR3 here is CASTLLGTDTQYF. DNA of the CDR3: TGTGCCAGCACCCTACTCGGTACAGATACGCAGTATTTT.

This clonotype turned up a few times. The V gene is TRBV25-1, the J gene TRBJ1-6; D perhaps matches TRBD1 (6 bases). Germline-derived CDR1 and CDR2 are MGHDK and SYGVNS. The V and J ends lost 7 bases and 0 bases respectively, with 16 bases between them. This CDR3 region has 17 residues. The DNA for the CDR3 is TGTGCCAGCACCGGGGCGGACAGTCCCTCCTATAATTCACCCCTCCACTTT. Encoded protein: CASTGADSPSYNSPLHF.

V is TRBV2 and J is TRBJ1-1, with D perhaps matching TRBD1 (6 bases). The germline gives CDR1 SNHLY, CDR2 FYNNEI. Between the trimmed V and J ends, which lost 5 bases and 5 bases, there was a span of 15 bases. This CDR3 spans 14 amino acids. CDR3 nucleotides: TGTGCCAGCAGTCCTGGGGGCGGAGGGACTGAAGCTTTCTTT. Translation gives CASSPGGGGTEAFF.

Concerning this clonotype itself: Likely a read error: the CDR3 ends without its conserved phenylalanine or tryptophan. V is TRBV3-1 and J is TRBJ1-4; D not certain. The CDR3 is 16 amino acids. Trimming cost V 1 base and J 5 bases, with 14 bases left between them. CDR1 LGHDT and CDR2 YNNKEL come from the germline V gene (reference sequence). CDR3 coding DNA: TGTGCCAGCAGCCAAGCGATCACAATAAGAAATGAAAAACTGTTTTAT. Residues: CASSQAITIRNEKLFY.

Many counts were recorded for this clonotype. This rearrangement joins TRBV10-3 to TRBJ2-1, with 10 bases aligning to TRBD2. V lost 6 bases, J lost 0 bases, and 5 bases stayed unmatched. Germline assignment: CDR1 ENHRY and CDR2 SYGVKD. The CDR3 totals 16 residues. CDR3 amino acids: CAISGSSGSSYNEQFF. The CDR3 nucleotides read TGTGCCATCAGCGGTTCTAGCGGGAGCTCCTACAATGAGCAGTTCTTC.

The chain has TRBV6-1 and TRBJ1-5; no clear D gene. Trimming removed 8 bases from V and 9 bases from J, with 14 bases in between. This CDR3 comprises 12 residues. Germline V gene lookup returns CDR1 MNHNS and CDR2 SASEGT. The CDR3 coding sequence is TGTGCCAGCGAGAAGGGAAAGTCGCCCCAGCATTTT. It codes for CASEKGKSPQHF.

The genes are TRBV5-1 and TRBJ2-1; 8 bases line up with TRBD2. In germline, CDR1 is SGHRS, CDR2 YFSETQ. V was clipped by 1 base and J by 4 bases; unmatched bases: 4. The CDR3 sequence is 15 residues long. CDR3 residues: CASSLLLADYNEQFF. CDR3 in DNA: TGCGCCAGCAGCTTGTTACTAGCGGATTACAATGAGCAGTTCTTC.

The V gene is TRBV29-1, the J gene TRBJ2-3; D is perhaps TRBD2 (6 bases). The length of the CDR3 is 12 residues. The V end was cut by 4 bases, the J end by 4 bases, with 9 bases between. CDR1 is SQVTM and CDR2 is ANQGSEA in the germline V gene. CDR3 bases: TGCAGCGTTGGCGGCGGGGCAGATACGCAGTATTTT. It specifies CSVGGGADTQYF.

The chain recombines TRBV7-8 with TRBJ2-2; unclear D gene. Germline values: CDR1 SGHVS, CDR2 FQNEAQ. The CDR3 contains 10 residues. Deletions cut 10 bases from V and 8 bases from J, with 8 bases between. The CDR3 nucleotides are TGTGCCACCTCTCGGGGGGAGCTGTTTTTT. Amino acid sequence: CATSRGELFF.

The sample holds a few counts of this clonotype. The chain couples TRBV20-1 to TRBJ1-6; D is undetermined. CDR1 and CDR2 (germline): DFQATT, SNEGSKA (reference sequence). The V end was cut by 0 bases, the J end by 3 bases, with 15 bases between. The CDR3 totals 17 residues. The CDR3 is CSARDEGPDLYNSPLHF. In DNA, the CDR3 is TGCAGTGCTAGAGATGAGGGTCCGGACCTCTATAATTCACCCCTCCACTTT.

The rearrangement joins TRBV7-9 to TRBJ2-7; 8 bases agree with TRBD2. The CDR3 covers 18 residues. Germline CDR1 and CDR2: SEHNR and FQNEAQ (reference sequence). V shed 4 bases and J 3 bases; nucleotides not matched to a gene: 17. This CDR3 is CASSSTRGGQGWVYEQYF. The DNA for the CDR3 is TGTGCCAGCAGCTCCACCCGGGGGGGGCAAGGATGGGTCTACGAGCAGTACTTC.

This clonotype showed up just a few times. The V gene is TRBV12-3 or TRBV12-4, the J gene TRBJ1-2; D not certain. V shed 4 bases and J shed 6 bases, with 12 bases lying between them. There are 13 residues in the CDR3. The CDR3 region is CASSSGRPDGYTF. CDR3 nucleotides: TGTGCCAGCAGTTCTGGACGGCCTGATGGCTACACCTTC.

This sequence joins TRBV2 and TRBJ1-4; tentatively, D is TRBD1 (5 bases). V dropped 8 bases and J dropped 8 bases, with 15 bases sitting between them. Germline CDR1 and CDR2: SNHLY and FYNNEI. This CDR3 contains 13 residues. The CDR3 loop is CASRRGAGEKLFF. CDR3 nucleotide sequence: TGTGCCAGCCGGAGGGGCGCAGGGGAAAAACTGTTTTTT.

This clonotype came up a few times. This chain uses TRBV20-1 with TRBJ2-6; D ambiguous. Germline V gene data show CDR1 as DFQATT and CDR2 as SNEGSKA (reference sequence). The CDR3 runs to 13 residues. Trimming cost V 3 bases and J 3 bases, with 6 bases left between them. CDR3 sequence reads: CSASGFGANVLTF. CDR3 bases: TGCAGTGCTAGTGGGTTTGGGGCCAACGTCCTGACTTTC.

This clonotype was recorded a few times. The genes are TRBV9 and TRBJ2-1; TRBD2 aligns across 9 bases. Germline V CDR1 and CDR2: SGDLS, YYNGEE. This CDR3 contains 14 residues. V was clipped by 2 bases and J by 4 bases; unmatched bases: 1. CDR3 nucleotides: TGTGCCAGCAGCGTCCTAGCGGGGTACAATGAGCAGTTCTTC. Its protein product is CASSVLAGYNEQFF.

This clonotype was found many times. The CDR3, as DNA: TGTGCCAGCAGCTTAGCCCTACAAGAGACCCAGTACTTC. This sequence encodes CASSLALQETQYF. This sequence joins TRBV7-2 and TRBJ2-5; D remains ambiguous. CDR3 length: 13 residues. V was clipped by 0 bases and J by 2 bases, with 4 bases between them. Germline CDR1 SGHTA, CDR2 FQGNSA.

The sample holds many counts of this clonotype. The chain carries TRBV6-2 or TRBV6-3 and TRBJ2-1; 7 bases match TRBD2. Germline lookup yields CDR1 MNHEY and CDR2 SVGEGT. The CDR3 extends over 17 amino acids. The V segment lost 0 bases and the J segment 0 bases; nucleotides outside the gene matches: 5. CDR3 residues: CASSYSSSSGSYNEQFF. CDR3 coding DNA: TGTGCCAGCAGTTACTCGAGTTCTAGCGGCTCCTACAATGAGCAGTTCTTC.

Points on this clonotype: The junction shows a germline mismatch at one end, possibly a read error. The chain is built from TRBV29-1 and TRBJ1-3; possibly TRBD1 for D (5 bases). CDR1 is SQVTM, CDR2 ANQGSEA, per germline. There are 12 residues in the CDR3. CDR3 loop: CSADDSGSTIYF. The DNA of the CDR3 is TGCAGCGCCGATGACAGTGGAAGCACCATATATTTT.

The genes are TRBV20-1 and TRBJ2-1, with D perhaps TRBD1 (6 bases). Germline CDR1 reads DFQATT; CDR2 reads SNEGSKA (reference sequence). CDR3 length equals 13 residues. V was pared by 5 bases and J by 6 bases, with 14 bases between. For the CDR3, the DNA is TGCAGTGCTTTGCTAATCAGGGGCAATGAGCAGTTCTTC. This gives the protein CSALLIRGNEQFF.

The rearrangement uses TRBV29-1 and TRBJ1-1; no definite D call. The CDR3 is 13 residues long. Germline assignment: CDR1 SQVTM and CDR2 ANQGSEA. V was shortened by 7 bases and J by 0 bases, with 12 bases between the two germline ends. The CDR3 nucleotides are TGCAGCGCTCGAGGCCAGATGAACACTGAAGCTTTCTTT. Its translation is CSARGQMNTEAFF.

This clonotype was counted ten times or more. J is TRBJ2-3 and V is TRBV10-3; 10 bases line up with TRBD2. Germline assignment: CDR1 ENHRY and CDR2 SYGVKD. The V gene end was trimmed by 4 bases and the J gene end by 2 bases; junction bases not matched to a gene: 3. This CDR3 spans 15 amino acids. The CDR3 DNA reads as TGTGCCATCAGTGGTCTAGCGGGAGTCACAGATACGCAGTATTTT. It codes for CAISGLAGVTDTQYF.

This clonotype was recorded a few times. CDR3 sequence reads: CSARDSSRSGNTIYF. CDR3 in DNA: TGCAGTGCTAGAGATAGTTCGAGGTCTGGAAACACCATATATTTT. The chain recombines TRBV20-1 with TRBJ1-3, with D uncertain. Trimming took 0 bases from V and 1 from J, leaving 10 bases between them. The CDR3 covers 15 residues. Germline V gene lookup returns CDR1 DFQATT and CDR2 SNEGSKA (reference sequence).

Worth noting for this clonotype: At one of its ends the junction is not consistent with the germline gene, which may arise from a read error. The chain has TRBV20-1 and TRBJ2-1; D uncertain. CDR3 length: 15 residues. Germline assignment: CDR1 DFQATT and CDR2 SNEGSKA (reference sequence). The CDR3 DNA follows: TGCAGTGCTGAAAGTAGGAAGTATTCCTGCAATGAGCAGTTCTTC. This encodes CSAESRKYSCNEQFF.

This sequence joins TRBV5-1 and TRBJ2-2; 12 positions agree with TRBD2. The V segment lost 2 bases and the J segment 3 bases; nucleotides outside the gene matches: 11. Germline V gene data show CDR1 as SGHRS and CDR2 as YFSETQ. The CDR3 contains 19 residues. The CDR3 DNA follows: TGCGCCAGCAGCTTTGCCTTACTAGCGGGAGGACCTTACACCGGGGAGCTGTTTTTT. It translates to CASSFALLAGGPYTGELFF.